Listed below are T cell receptor beta chains from one sample, sequenced in a study of blood T cell repertoires in COVID-19. Repertoires were generated with immunoSEQ multiplex PCR, while TCRdb's copy carries only in-frame clones and drops some. The sample lists about 160,000 clones, 70% to 90% occurring once. Sequenced sample: peripheral blood. These receptors were taken from a human donor in a cohort sampled during active COVID-19. CDR3s include the opening cysteine and the closing phenylalanine or tryptophan. Fields, in order: D gene, J gene, clone size, V gene, CDR3 protein, CDR3 DNA. A D gene is named only where the DNA matches it firmly. Expanded clones are given a class, and other clones once, few, many or no size at all.

D: .; J: TRBJ2-7; size: .; V: TRBV10-2; CDR3: CASSEEKLRAYEQYF; DNA: TGCGCCAGCAGTGAGGAAAAGCTACGTGCCTACGAGCAGTACTTC
D: TRBD2; J: TRBJ2-5; size: .; V: TRBV4-2; CDR3: CASSHGGTSGEETQYF; DNA: TGTGCCAGCAGCCACGGTGGTACTAGCGGGGAAGAGACCCAGTACTTC
D: .; J: TRBJ2-2; size: .; V: TRBV4-3; CDR3: CASSQVPGSNTGELFF; DNA: TGCGCCAGCAGCCAAGTACCAGGGTCGAACACCGGGGAGCTGTTTTTT
D: .; J: TRBJ1-3; size: few; V: TRBV7-9; CDR3: CASSATGQNGNTIYF; DNA: TGTGCCAGCAGCGCCACAGGGCAAAATGGAAACACCATATATTTT
D: TRBD1; J: TRBJ2-3; size: .; V: TRBV11-3; CDR3: CASSNTRDRGRADTQYF; DNA: TGTGCCAGCAGCAACACGCGCGACAGGGGGCGCGCAGATACGCAGTATTTT
D: .; J: TRBJ2-7; size: few; V: TRBV7-9; CDR3: CASSSRERQYF; DNA: TGTGCCAGCAGCTCAAGGGAGAGGCAGTACTTC
D: .; J: TRBJ2-7; size: .; V: TRBV30; CDR3: CAWSLGQGNNEQYF; DNA: TGTGCCTGGAGTCTGGGCCAAGGTAACAACGAGCAGTACTTC
D: TRBD1; J: TRBJ1-6; size: .; V: TRBV5-8; CDR3: CASSSQGARNSPLHF; DNA: TGTGCCAGCAGCTCACAGGGGGCACGGAATTCACCCCTCCACTTT
D: TRBD1; J: TRBJ2-4; size: .; V: TRBV18; CDR3: CASSPPRQGAIQYF; DNA: TGTGCCAGCTCACCACCCCGACAGGGGGCCATTCAGTACTTC
D: TRBD1; J: TRBJ2-7; size: few; V: TRBV3-1/TRBV3-2; CDR3: CASSQVGQGTAHEQYF; DNA: TGTGCCAGCAGCCAAGTTGGTCAGGGGACAGCGCACGAGCAGTACTTC
D: TRBD1; J: TRBJ1-6; size: few; V: TRBV6-1; CDR3: CASSLGQENSPLHF; DNA: TGTGCCAGCAGTTTGGGACAGGAGAATTCACCCCTCCACTTT
D: TRBD2; J: TRBJ2-2; size: .; V: TRBV30; CDR3: CAWSATSGGAGRQLFF; DNA: TGTGCCTGGAGTGCAACTAGCGGGGGGGCCGGCCGTCAGCTGTTTTTT
D: TRBD1; J: TRBJ2-7; size: .; V: TRBV28; CDR3: CASNPGQVNYEQYF; DNA: TGTGCCAGCAATCCGGGACAGGTTAACTACGAGCAGTACTTC
D: .; J: TRBJ1-3; size: .; V: TRBV12-3/TRBV12-4; CDR3: CASSEQGRNTIYF; DNA: TGTGCCAGCAGCGAACAGGGTAGAAACACCATATATTTT
D: .; J: TRBJ2-5; size: .; V: TRBV5-1; CDR3: CASSLDSQETQYF; DNA: TGCGCCAGCAGCTTGGACAGCCAAGAGACCCAGTACTTC
D: .; J: TRBJ2-1; size: .; V: TRBV29-1; CDR3: CSVATAAYNEQFF; DNA: TGCAGCGTCGCGACAGCTGCCTACAATGAGCAGTTCTTC
D: .; J: TRBJ2-5; size: .; V: TRBV29-1; CDR3: CSVGRETQYF; DNA: TGCAGCGTTGGGAGGGAGACCCAGTACTTC
D: .; J: TRBJ2-2; size: .; V: TRBV7-9; CDR3: CASSLALRPNTGELFF; DNA: TGTGCCAGCAGCTTAGCGCTCAGGCCGAACACCGGGGAGCTGTTTTTT
D: TRBD1; J: TRBJ2-1; size: many; V: TRBV24-1; CDR3: CATSDLDRGHEQFF; DNA: TGTGCCACCAGTGATTTGGACAGGGGGCATGAGCAGTTCTTC
D: .; J: TRBJ2-7; size: many; V: TRBV7-9; CDR3: CASSPKASGLNHEQYF; DNA: TGTGCCAGCAGCCCGAAAGCGAGCGGCCTCAACCACGAGCAGTACTTC
D: .; J: TRBJ2-3; size: .; V: TRBV27; CDR3: CASREVDTQYF; DNA: TGTGCCAGCAGGGAGGTAGATACGCAGTATTTT
D: TRBD1; J: TRBJ2-2; size: .; V: TRBV9; CDR3: CASRQGDTGELFF; DNA: TGTGCCAGCAGGCAGGGGGACACCGGGGAGCTGTTTTTT
D: TRBD1; J: TRBJ1-2; size: .; V: TRBV9; CDR3: CASSLWDSENYGYTF; DNA: TGTGCCAGCAGCCTATGGGACAGTGAGAACTATGGCTACACCTTC
D: .; J: TRBJ2-5; size: .; V: TRBV6-5; CDR3: CASEVVGTQYF; DNA: TGTGCCAGCGAAGTAGTTGGGACCCAGTACTTC
D: .; J: TRBJ1-4; size: .; V: TRBV28; CDR3: CASRIQGVEKLFF; DNA: TGTGCCAGCAGGATCCAGGGTGTTGAAAAACTGTTTTTT
D: .; J: TRBJ2-3; size: .; V: TRBV4-1; CDR3: CASSQESSASTDTQYF; DNA: TGCGCCAGCAGCCAAGAATCTAGCGCAAGCACAGATACGCAGTATTTT
D: TRBD1; J: TRBJ2-3; size: .; V: TRBV7-2; CDR3: CASSSGQGIYTDTQYF; DNA: TGTGCCAGCAGCTCTGGACAGGGAATATACACAGATACGCAGTATTTT
D: TRBD2; J: TRBJ2-7; size: .; V: TRBV19; CDR3: CASAQSSGSFYEQYF; DNA: TGTGCCAGTGCTCAATCTAGCGGGAGTTTCTACGAGCAGTACTTC
D: TRBD1; J: TRBJ1-2; size: .; V: TRBV30; CDR3: CAWRPTHRGRVYGYTF; DNA: TGTGCCTGGAGGCCCACCCACAGGGGAAGGGTCTATGGCTACACCTTC
D: .; J: TRBJ2-7; size: .; V: TRBV20-1; CDR3: CSAEQGGEQYF; DNA: TGCAGTGCCGAACAGGGTGGGGAGCAGTACTTC
D: .; J: TRBJ2-5; size: .; V: TRBV2; CDR3: CASSLKETQYF; DNA: TGTGCCAGCAGTCTTAAAGAGACCCAGTACTTC
D: .; J: TRBJ1-2; size: .; V: TRBV5-6; CDR3: CASSIDWAGLNYGYTF; DNA: TGTGCCAGCAGCATTGATTGGGCAGGTTTGAACTATGGCTACACCTTC
D: .; J: TRBJ1-5; size: .; V: TRBV4-1; CDR3: CASSSRQALDNQPQHF; DNA: TGCGCCAGCAGCTCTCGACAGGCTCTAGACAATCAGCCCCAGCATTTT
D: .; J: TRBJ2-4; size: .; V: TRBV11-2; CDR3: CASSSGPKDIQYF; DNA: TGTGCCAGCAGCTCAGGCCCTAAAGACATTCAGTACTTC
D: .; J: TRBJ1-1; size: .; V: TRBV6-5; CDR3: CASSYGAEAFF; DNA: TGTGCCAGCAGTTACGGAGCCGAAGCTTTCTTT
D: .; J: TRBJ1-4; size: few; V: TRBV6-5; CDR3: CASRRQGLFF; DNA: TGTGCCAGCAGGAGGCAGGGGCTGTTTTTT
D: .; J: TRBJ1-2; size: .; V: TRBV27; CDR3: CASSLYPGLRYGYTF; DNA: TGTGCCAGCAGTTTATATCCAGGGCTAAGGTATGGCTACACCTTC
D: .; J: TRBJ2-7; size: .; V: TRBV2; CDR3: CASSAGGQGVYEQYF; DNA: TGTGCCAGCAGTGCTGGAGGGCAGGGAGTATACGAGCAGTACTTC
D: TRBD1; J: TRBJ1-1; size: .; V: TRBV4-3; CDR3: CASSLSGTGMNTEAFF; DNA: TGCGCCAGCAGCCTTTCCGGGACAGGGATGAACACTGAAGCTTTCTTT
D: .; J: TRBJ1-1; size: .; V: TRBV25-1; CDR3: CASSGEMNTEAFF; DNA: TGTGCCAGCTCCGGTGAAATGAACACTGAAGCTTTCTTT
D: .; J: TRBJ2-3; size: .; V: TRBV30; CDR3: CAWRVAAGDTQYF; DNA: TGTGCCTGGAGAGTCGCGGCGGGAGATACGCAGTATTTT
D: .; J: TRBJ2-2; size: .; V: TRBV19; CDR3: CASRWGPGITGELFF; DNA: TGTGCCAGTAGGTGGGGTCCAGGGATCACCGGGGAGCTGTTTTTT
D: TRBD1; J: TRBJ1-2; size: .; V: TRBV19; CDR3: CASSATGDGYGYTF; DNA: TGTGCCAGTAGTGCGACAGGGGATGGCTATGGCTACACCTTC
D: TRBD1; J: TRBJ1-1; size: .; V: TRBV7-9; CDR3: CATRTGNTEAFF; DNA: TGTGCCACACGGACAGGAAACACTGAAGCTTTCTTT
D: TRBD2; J: TRBJ2-2; size: few; V: TRBV7-2; CDR3: CASSLVAGNTGELFF; DNA: TGTGCCAGCAGCTTAGTAGCGGGGAACACCGGGGAGCTGTTTTTT
D: .; J: TRBJ1-6; size: .; V: TRBV4-3; CDR3: CASSQTLLLGGIYSPLHF; DNA: TGCGCCAGCAGCCAAACCCTACTCCTCGGGGGGATATATTCACCCCTCCACTTT
D: .; J: TRBJ2-7; size: .; V: TRBV27; CDR3: CASTSAGRTYEQYF; DNA: TGTGCCAGCACGTCGGCGGGGCGAACCTACGAGCAGTACTTC
D: .; J: TRBJ1-1; size: few; V: TRBV19; CDR3: CASTAGHMNTEAFF; DNA: TGTGCCAGTACCGCAGGGCACATGAACACTGAAGCTTTCTTT
D: TRBD1; J: TRBJ1-6; size: .; V: TRBV30; CDR3: CAWTQTGNSPLHF; DNA: TGTGCCTGGACCCAGACAGGGAATTCACCCCTCCACTTT
D: TRBD1; J: TRBJ2-1; size: once; V: TRBV7-8; CDR3: CASSLGDRAAPPFF; DNA: TGTGCCAGCAGCTTAGGGGACAGGGCCGCCCCCCCGTTCTTC
D: TRBD1; J: TRBJ1-4; size: few; V: TRBV30; CDR3: CAWSLGQGASANEKLFF; DNA: TGTGCCTGGAGCCTAGGACAGGGGGCTTCGGCTAATGAAAAACTGTTTTTT
D: .; J: TRBJ1-5; size: .; V: TRBV19; CDR3: CASSIERDQPQHF; DNA: TGTGCCAGTAGTATAGAGAGAGATCAGCCCCAGCATTTT
D: .; J: TRBJ1-2; size: .; V: TRBV25-1; CDR3: CASSELGSDSANYGYTF; DNA: TGTGCCAGCAGTGAATTAGGTAGTGACAGCGCTAACTATGGCTACACCTTC
D: .; J: TRBJ2-2; size: .; V: TRBV7-9; CDR3: CASRSGTPNTGELFF; DNA: TGTGCCAGCAGATCCGGGACACCTAACACCGGGGAGCTGTTTTTT
D: TRBD1; J: TRBJ1-2; size: .; V: TRBV27; CDR3: CASSPFGQGANYGYTF; DNA: TGTGCCAGCAGTCCTTTCGGACAGGGAGCTAACTATGGCTACACCTTC
D: .; J: TRBJ1-1; size: .; V: TRBV20-1; CDR3: CSASQALGTEAFF; DNA: TGCAGTGCTAGTCAGGCCCTGGGCACTGAAGCTTTCTTT
D: .; J: TRBJ1-2; size: once; V: TRBV7-2; CDR3: CASSRNYGYTF; DNA: TGTGCCAGCAGCCGTAACTATGGCTACACCTTC
D: .; J: TRBJ1-3; size: .; V: TRBV6-6; CDR3: CASSRGELSGNTIYF; DNA: TGTGCCAGCAGTCGCGGGGAGTTGTCTGGAAACACCATATATTTT
D: .; J: TRBJ2-7; size: .; V: TRBV6-5; CDR3: CASTPGTRAYEQYF; DNA: TGTGCCAGCACCCCCGGGACACGAGCCTACGAGCAGTACTTC